The clone carrying this T cell receptor beta chain was observed once. The data were obtained in a study of control samples from healthy donors and cancer patients. The V end lost 0 bases, the J end lost 5 bases, and 11 bases lay between the germline ends. The CDR3 extends over 14 amino acids. Germline V gives CDR1 SGDLS, CDR2 YYNGEE. Only in-frame clones appear in the TCRdb table, and some are missing; sequencing was by immunoSEQ multiplex PCR. The sample carries roughly 92,000 clones, about 89% recorded once. J is TRBJ2-5 and V is TRBV9; no definite D call. This clonotype originated in a woman aged 55-69 years in good health. Sequencing used blood. DNA for the CDR3: TGTGCCAGCAGCGTAGCTCGCAACAGCGAGACCCAGTACTTC. It is translated as CASSVARNSETQYF.